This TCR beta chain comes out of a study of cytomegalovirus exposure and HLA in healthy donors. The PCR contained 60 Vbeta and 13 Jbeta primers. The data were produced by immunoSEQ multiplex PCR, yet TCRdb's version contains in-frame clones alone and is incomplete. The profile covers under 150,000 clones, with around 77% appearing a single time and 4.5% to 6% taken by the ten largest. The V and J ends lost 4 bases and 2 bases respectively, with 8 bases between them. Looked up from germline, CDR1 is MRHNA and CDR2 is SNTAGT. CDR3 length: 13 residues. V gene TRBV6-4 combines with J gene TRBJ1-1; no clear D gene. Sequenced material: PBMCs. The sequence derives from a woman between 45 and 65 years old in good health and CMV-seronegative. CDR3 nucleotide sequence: TGTGCCAGCAGTGTCGAGGGTAACACTGAAGCTTTCTTT. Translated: CASSVEGNTEAFF.